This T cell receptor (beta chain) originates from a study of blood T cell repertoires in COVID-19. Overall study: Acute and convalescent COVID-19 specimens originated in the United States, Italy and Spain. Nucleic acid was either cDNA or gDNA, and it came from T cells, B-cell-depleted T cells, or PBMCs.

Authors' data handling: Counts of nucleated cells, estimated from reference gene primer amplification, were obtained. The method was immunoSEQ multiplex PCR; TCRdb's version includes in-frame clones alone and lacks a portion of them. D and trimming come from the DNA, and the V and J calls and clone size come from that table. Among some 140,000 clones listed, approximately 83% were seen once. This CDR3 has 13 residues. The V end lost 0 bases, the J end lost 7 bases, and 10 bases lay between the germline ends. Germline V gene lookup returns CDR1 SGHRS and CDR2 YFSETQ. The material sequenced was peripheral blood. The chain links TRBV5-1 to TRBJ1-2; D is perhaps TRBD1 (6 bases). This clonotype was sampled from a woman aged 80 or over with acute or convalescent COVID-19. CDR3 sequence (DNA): TGCGCCAGCAGCTTGGACAGGGACCGTGGCTACACCTTC. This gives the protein CASSLDRDRGYTF.